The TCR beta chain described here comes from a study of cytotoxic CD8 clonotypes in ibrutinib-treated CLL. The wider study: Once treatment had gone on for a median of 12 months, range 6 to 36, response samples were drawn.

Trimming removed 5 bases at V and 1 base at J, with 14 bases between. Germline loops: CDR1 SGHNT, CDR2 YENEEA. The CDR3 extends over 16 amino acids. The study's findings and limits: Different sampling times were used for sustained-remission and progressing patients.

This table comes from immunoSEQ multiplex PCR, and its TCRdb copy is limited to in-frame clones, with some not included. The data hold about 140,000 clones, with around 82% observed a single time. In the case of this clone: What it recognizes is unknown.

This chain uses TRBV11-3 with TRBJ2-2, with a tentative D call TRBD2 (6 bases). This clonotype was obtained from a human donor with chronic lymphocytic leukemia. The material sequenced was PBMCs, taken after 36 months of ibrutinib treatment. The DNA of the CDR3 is TGTGCCAGCAGCCGAGACGGGGGTGTGAACACCGGGGAGCTGTTTTTT. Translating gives CASSRDGGVNTGELFF.